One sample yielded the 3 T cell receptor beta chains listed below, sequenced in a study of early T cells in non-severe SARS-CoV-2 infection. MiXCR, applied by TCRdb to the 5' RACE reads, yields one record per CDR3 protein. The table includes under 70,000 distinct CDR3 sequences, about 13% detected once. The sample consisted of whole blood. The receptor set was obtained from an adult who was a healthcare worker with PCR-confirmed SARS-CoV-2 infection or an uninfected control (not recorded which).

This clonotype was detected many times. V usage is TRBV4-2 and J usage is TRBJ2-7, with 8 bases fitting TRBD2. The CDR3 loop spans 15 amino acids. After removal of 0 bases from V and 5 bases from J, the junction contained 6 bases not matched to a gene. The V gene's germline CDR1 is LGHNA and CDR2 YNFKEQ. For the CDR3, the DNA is TGTGCCAGCAGCCAAGATCCAGCGGGAGACCACGAGCAGTACTTC. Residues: CASSQDPAGDHEQYF.

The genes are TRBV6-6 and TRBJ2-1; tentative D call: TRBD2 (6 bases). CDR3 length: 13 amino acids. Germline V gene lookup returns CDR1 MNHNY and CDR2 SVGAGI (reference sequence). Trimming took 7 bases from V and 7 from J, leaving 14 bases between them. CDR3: CASTLIAGNEQFF. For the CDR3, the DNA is TGTGCCAGCACCCTTATCGCGGGGAATGAGCAGTTCTTC.

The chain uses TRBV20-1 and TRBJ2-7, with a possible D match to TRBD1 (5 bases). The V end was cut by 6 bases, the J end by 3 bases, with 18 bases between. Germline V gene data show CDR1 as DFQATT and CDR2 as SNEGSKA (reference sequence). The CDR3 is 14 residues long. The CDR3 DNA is TGCAGTGCACCAGCTCCAGGGTCGGACTACGAGCAGTACTTC. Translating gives CSAPAPGSDYEQYF.